These T cell receptor beta chains were read from a single sample in a study of human T cells and chemical hapten exposure. MiXCR, applied by TCRdb to the RACE reads, yields one record per CDR3 protein. The sample lists more than 250,000 distinct CDR3 sequences, 7% to 10% occurring once. The sample here was whole blood, taken in connection with sensitization to the hapten diphenylcyclopropenone (DPC). These receptor sequences come from a woman aged 40 to 50 with alopecia areata. Some clones in this sample may be carry-over from other donors' samples. Both conserved end residues are part of each CDR3.

v_call cdr3_aa
TRBV20-1 CSATTGNSYNEQFF
TRBV7-2 CASSLGLAGVSDTQYF
TRBV20-1 CSARDPGGADTQYF
TRBV7-2 CASSFHSNQPQHF
TRBV6-1 CASKNQPGQSGNTIYF
TRBV6-1 CAIRVQGVGSYEQYF
TRBV5-6 CASSRRTSGRADEQFF
TRBV6-5 CASSYEGQGAGEQYF
TRBV6-5 CASSYSAGYGNTIYF
TRBV24-1 CATSDNPSSGSGDEQFF
TRBV12-3/TRBV12-4 CASRVAGAYEQYF
TRBV27 CASSSPGTSQETQYF
TRBV28 CASSLFAVNYGYTF
TRBV6-2/TRBV6-3 CASKPGTYYGYTF
TRBV20-1 CSARGSQGKSAYEQYF
TRBV6-2/TRBV6-3 CASSYGLAGNTDTQYF
TRBV9 CASSVGQGATGELFF
TRBV11-2 CASSFGLASTDTQYF
TRBV20-1 CSASGSTDTQYF
TRBV20-1 CSAREGKQYF
TRBV12-3/TRBV12-4 CASSPTVPPLNTEAFF
TRBV11-2 CASSPGAGKISYNEQFF
TRBV4-3 CASSQDFSYYRATGELFF
TRBV4-1 CASSHPSLQGPYEQYF
TRBV29-1 CSSGGGLNTEAFF
TRBV20-1 CSARPLDGYNEQFF
TRBV7-9 CASSSTSGRGYEQYF
TRBV6-2/TRBV6-3 CASSYRATGRREQYF
TRBV7-2 CASSLAQGAGIGYTF
TRBV12-3/TRBV12-4 CASSTGPGPETQYF
TRBV7-9 CASSLKVGQGRNEQFF
TRBV5-4 CASSSRRGAGDTQYF
TRBV7-9 CASSLDGGGGQPQHF
TRBV7-2 CASSLLPRGPKPQHF
TRBV29-1 CSATRLGGHAEQYF
TRBV27 CASSRAGQGEAGYTF
TRBV9 CASSVAGTGELFF
TRBV4-2 CVSSQERELAEQFF
TRBV7-9 CASSFGELFF
TRBV20-1 CSARGAAGDTYEQYF
TRBV7-9 CASSLPLAGVNEQFF
TRBV7-2 CASSAAGTSIYEQYF
TRBV9 CASSVTWSGSTDTQYF
TRBV2 CAGGTGASYEQYF
TRBV7-2 CASGPVGGRGYGYTF